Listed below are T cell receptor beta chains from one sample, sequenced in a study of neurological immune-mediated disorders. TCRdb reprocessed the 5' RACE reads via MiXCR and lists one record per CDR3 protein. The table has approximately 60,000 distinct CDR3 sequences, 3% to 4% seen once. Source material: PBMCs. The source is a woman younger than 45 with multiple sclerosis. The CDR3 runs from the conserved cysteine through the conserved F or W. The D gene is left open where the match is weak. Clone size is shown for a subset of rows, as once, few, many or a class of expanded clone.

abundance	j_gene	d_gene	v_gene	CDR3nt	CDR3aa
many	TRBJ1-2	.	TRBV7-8	TGTGCCAGCAGCTTAGGGGGGGATCATGGCTACACCTTC	CASSLGGDHGYTF
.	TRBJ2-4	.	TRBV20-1	TGCAGTGCCAATAGACCGGGTACCAAAAACATTCAGTACTTC	CSANRPGTKNIQYF
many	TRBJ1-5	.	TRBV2	TGTGCCAGCTATTTGTCAGGGGCCTTGGCGGGTCAGCCCCAGAATTTT	CASYLSGALAGQPQNF
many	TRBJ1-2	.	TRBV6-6	TGTGCCAGCAGTGGGGGGCAGGGTATTGGCTACACCTTC	CASSGGQGIGYTF
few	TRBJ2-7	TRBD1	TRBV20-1	TGCAGTGCACGCTCGGGACAGGTGACCTACGAGCAGTACTTC	CSARSGQVTYEQYF
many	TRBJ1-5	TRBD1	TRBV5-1	TGCGCCAGCAGCTTAGCAGGGGGCCCTCAGCCCCAGAATTTT	CASSLAGGPQPQNF
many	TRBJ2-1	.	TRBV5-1	TGCGCCAGCAGTGGGGGAAGCGGGTACAATGAGCAGTTCTTC	CASSGGSGYNEQFF
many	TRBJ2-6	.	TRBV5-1	TGCGCCAGCAGCTTTTACAGCGTTAGCTCTGGGGCCAACGTCCTGACTTTC	CASSFYSVSSGANVLTF
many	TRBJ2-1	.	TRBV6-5	TGTGCCAGCAGCCAATCGTCCTTTGGAGAGCAGTTCTTC	CASSQSSFGEQFF
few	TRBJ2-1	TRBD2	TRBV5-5	TGTGCCAGCAGCTTGGACGGGAGGTCCTACAATGAGCAGTTCTTC	CASSLDGRSYNEQFF
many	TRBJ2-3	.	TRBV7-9	TGTGCCAGCAACCCCACCACAGATACGCAGTATTTT	CASNPTTDTQYF
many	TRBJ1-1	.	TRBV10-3	TGTGCCAAGACCGAAGGGAGAGGGACTGAAGCTTTCTTT	CAKTEGRGTEAFF
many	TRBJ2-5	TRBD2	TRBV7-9	TGTGCCAGCAGCTTAGAAGGCGGGGGGGCTGTAGAGACCCAGTACTTC	CASSLEGGGAVETQYF
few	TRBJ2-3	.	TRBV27	TGTGCCAGCAGCCCCTGGGCTAGCATACATACGCAGTATTTT	CASSPWASIHTQYF
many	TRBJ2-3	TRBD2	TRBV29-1	TGCTCCTCAGCGGGACCGAGCACAGATACGCAGTATTTT	CSSAGPSTDTQYF
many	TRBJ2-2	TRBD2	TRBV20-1	TGCAGTGCCCCCCAGCGGGGGATCGCGAACACCGGGGAGCTGTTTTTT	CSAPQRGIANTGELFF
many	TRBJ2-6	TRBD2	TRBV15	TGTGCCACTAGGACTAGCGTTCTCTCTGGGGCCAACGTCCTGACTTTC	CATRTSVLSGANVLTF
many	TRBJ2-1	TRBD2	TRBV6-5	TGTGCCAGCAGTCCCGCCGGCGGGGGGGCCCATGAGCAGTTCTTC	CASSPAGGGAHEQFF
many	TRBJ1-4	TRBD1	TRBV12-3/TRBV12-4	TGTGCCAGCAGTTCAGGACAGGGGGTAGAGGAAAAACTGTTTTTT	CASSSGQGVEEKLFF
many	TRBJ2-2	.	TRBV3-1	TGTGCCAGCAGCCCGATTCGGACCGGGGAGCTGTTTTTT	CASSPIRTGELFF
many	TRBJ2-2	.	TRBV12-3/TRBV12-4	TGTGCCAGCAGTTTCGATCGAGGGGGGCAGTACACCGGGGAGCTGTTTTTT	CASSFDRGGQYTGELFF
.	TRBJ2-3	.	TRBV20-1	TGCAGTGCGGTCTGGGGAGATACGCAGTATTTT	CSAVWGDTQYF
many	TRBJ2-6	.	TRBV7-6	TGTGCCAGCAGCGGTATGGGGTCGGGCTTTGCTGGGGCCAACGTCCTGACTTTC	CASSGMGSGFAGANVLTF
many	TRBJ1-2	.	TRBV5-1	TGCGCCAGCAGCTGGGGAGCGGCTAACTATGGCTACACCTTC	CASSWGAANYGYTF
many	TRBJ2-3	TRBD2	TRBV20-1	TGCAGTGCTATAGCGGGGGGCGGAGCAGATACGCAGTATTTT	CSAIAGGGADTQYF
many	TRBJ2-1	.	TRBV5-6	TGTGCCAGCAGTACGGAGGGACTCGTACTGGGCGAGCAGTTCTTC	CASSTEGLVLGEQFF
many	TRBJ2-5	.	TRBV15	TGTGCCACCAGCAGAGATGTTGGGGCCCAAGAGACCCAGTACTTC	CATSRDVGAQETQYF
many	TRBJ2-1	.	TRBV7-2	TGTGCCAGCAGCTCACCATTGAGCCAGCTTGAGCAGTTCTTC	CASSSPLSQLEQFF
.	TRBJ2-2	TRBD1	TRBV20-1	TGCAGTGCTAGAGATCCCGTAACAGGGGGCACCGGGGAGCTGTTTTTT	CSARDPVTGGTGELFF
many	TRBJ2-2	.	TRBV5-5	TGTGCCAGCAGTCCAATTCCGGCCGGGGAGCTGTTTTTT	CASSPIPAGELFF
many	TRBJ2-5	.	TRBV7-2	TGTGCCAGCAGCTTAAACTGGGAAGAGACCCAGTACTTC	CASSLNWEETQYF
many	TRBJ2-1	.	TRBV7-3	TGTGCCAGCAGCTTAAGTGCGGCGACTAATGAGCAGTTCTTC	CASSLSAATNEQFF
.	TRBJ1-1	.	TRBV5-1	TGCGCCAGTAGGATAAATTCGGACGTAGTGAACACTGAAGCTTTCTTT	CASRINSDVVNTEAFF
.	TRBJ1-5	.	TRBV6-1	TGTGCCAGCAGCCTCCAAGGACAGAGCAATCAGCCCCAGAATTTT	CASSLQGQSNQPQNF
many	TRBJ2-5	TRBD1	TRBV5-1	TGCGCCAGCAGCACGACAGGGGATGGGACCCAGTACTTC	CASSTTGDGTQYF
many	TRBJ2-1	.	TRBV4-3	TGCGCCAGCAGCCGCGACGGATCCTACAATGAGCAGTTCTTC	CASSRDGSYNEQFF
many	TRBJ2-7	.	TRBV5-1	TGCGCCAGCAGCCCCCCGAGGGAGCAGTACTTC	CASSPPREQYF
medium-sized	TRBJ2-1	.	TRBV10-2	TGCGCCAGCAGTGAAAGGGATGAGCAGTTCTTC	CASSERDEQFF
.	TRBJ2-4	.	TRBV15	TGTGCCACCAGAGTCCAAAAAATTCAGTACTTC	CATRVQKIQYF
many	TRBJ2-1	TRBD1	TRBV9	TGTGCCAGCAGCGACGGAACAGGGGGTCTGTACAATGAGCAGTTCTTC	CASSDGTGGLYNEQFF
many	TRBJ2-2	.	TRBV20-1	TGCAGTGCTAGAGATGGGTCACAGGCGAGGACCGGGGAGCTGTTTTTT	CSARDGSQARTGELFF
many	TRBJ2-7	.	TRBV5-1	TGCGCCAGCAGCAAGGGACTGGTTGACTACGAGCAGTACTTC	CASSKGLVDYEQYF
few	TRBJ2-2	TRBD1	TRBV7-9	TGTGCCAGCAGCAACCGGGACAGGGGTCCCGGGGAGCTGTTTTTT	CASSNRDRGPGELFF
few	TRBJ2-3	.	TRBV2	TGTGCCAGCAGGGATGCCCCCCAGGGAGGAGTAGATACGCAGTATTTT	CASRDAPQGGVDTQYF
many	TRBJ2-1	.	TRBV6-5	TGTGCCAGCACCCCCGCGGGAGGGACAGGGTTCTACAATGAGCAGTTCTTC	CASTPAGGTGFYNEQFF
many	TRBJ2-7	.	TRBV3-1	TGTGCCAGCAGCCGGACTGTGGGTGTCGAGCAGTACTTC	CASSRTVGVEQYF
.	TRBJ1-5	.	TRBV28	TGTGCCAGCAGTTTAGAACTAAATCAGCCCCAGAATTTT	CASSLELNQPQNF
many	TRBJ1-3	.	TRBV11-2	TGTGCCAGCCGTCCTTGGGGAAGCTCTGGAAACACCATATATTTT	CASRPWGSSGNTIYF
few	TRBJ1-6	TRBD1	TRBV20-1	TGCAGTGCCGCGACAGGGCTCTTTTCACCCCTCAACTTT	CSAATGLFSPLNF